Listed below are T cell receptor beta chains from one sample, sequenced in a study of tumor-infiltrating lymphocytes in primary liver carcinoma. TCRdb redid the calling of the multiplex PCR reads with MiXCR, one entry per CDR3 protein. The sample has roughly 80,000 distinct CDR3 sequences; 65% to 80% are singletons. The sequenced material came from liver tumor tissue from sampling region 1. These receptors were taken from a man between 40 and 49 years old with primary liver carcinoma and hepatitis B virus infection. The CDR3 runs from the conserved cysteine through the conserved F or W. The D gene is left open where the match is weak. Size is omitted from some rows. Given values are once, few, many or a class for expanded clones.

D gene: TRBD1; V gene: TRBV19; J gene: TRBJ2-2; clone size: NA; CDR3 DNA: TGTGTCAGTAGCCCTGGGACAGGGGGTCTCACCGGGGAGCTGTTTTTT; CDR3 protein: CVSSPGTGGLTGELFF
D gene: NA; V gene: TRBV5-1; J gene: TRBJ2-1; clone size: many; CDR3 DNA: TGCGCCAGCAGCTTGATGGCTAGCGTTTACAATGAGCAGTTCTTC; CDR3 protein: CASSLMASVYNEQFF
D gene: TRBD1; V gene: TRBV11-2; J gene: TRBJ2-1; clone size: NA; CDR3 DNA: TGTGCTAGCAGCTTGGGGACAGTAGGGAGCTCCTACGACGAGCAGTTCTTC; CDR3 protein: CASSLGTVGSSYDEQFF
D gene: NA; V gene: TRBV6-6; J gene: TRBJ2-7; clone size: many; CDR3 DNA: TGTGCCAGCAGTCACCATGAGAGCTACGAGCAGTACTTC; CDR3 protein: CASSHHESYEQYF
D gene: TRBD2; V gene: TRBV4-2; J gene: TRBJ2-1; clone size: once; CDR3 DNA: TGTGACAGCAGCCAAGATCTTGGACTAGCGGGAGAGGATGAGCAGTCCTTC; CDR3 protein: CDSSQDLGLAGEDEQSF
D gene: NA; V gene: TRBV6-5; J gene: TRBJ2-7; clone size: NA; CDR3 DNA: TGTGCCAGCAGCCCTTTCGGGAGTATTTACGGGCAATACTTC; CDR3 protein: CASSPFGSIYGQYF
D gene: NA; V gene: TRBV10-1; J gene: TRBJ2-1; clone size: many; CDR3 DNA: TGCGCCAGCAGTGAGTCGCGGAGTATCGCCTACAATGAGCAGTTCTTC; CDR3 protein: CASSESRSIAYNEQFF
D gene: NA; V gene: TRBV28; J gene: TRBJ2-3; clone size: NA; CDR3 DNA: TGTGTCAGCAGTTTACTTGGCGGAAGGGCCCTAATAATCACAGATACGCAGTATTTT; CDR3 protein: CVSSLLGGRALIITDTQYF
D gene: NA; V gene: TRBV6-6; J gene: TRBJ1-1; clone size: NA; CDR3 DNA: TGTGCCGGCAGTTACCCGATTGCGACCACTGAAGCTTTCTTT; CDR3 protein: CAGSYPIATTEAFF
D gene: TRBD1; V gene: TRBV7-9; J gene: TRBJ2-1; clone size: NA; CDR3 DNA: TGTGCCAGCATCCCCTCCGGGACAGGGGATATCGATGAACAGTTCTTC; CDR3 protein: CASIPSGTGDIDEQFF
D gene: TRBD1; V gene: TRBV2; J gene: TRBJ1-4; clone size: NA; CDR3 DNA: TGTGCCAGCAGTGAGGGGACAGCAAATGAAAAACTGTTTTTT; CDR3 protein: CASSEGTANEKLFF
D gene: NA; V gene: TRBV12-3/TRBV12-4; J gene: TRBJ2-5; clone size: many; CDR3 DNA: TGTGCCAGCAGCCCCGAAGAGACCCAGTACTTC; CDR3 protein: CASSPEETQYF
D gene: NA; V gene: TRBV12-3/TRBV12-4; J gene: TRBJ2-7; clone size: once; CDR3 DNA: TGCACCAGCGGTTTTGACAGCTACGAGCAGTACTTC; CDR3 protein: CTSGFDSYEQYF
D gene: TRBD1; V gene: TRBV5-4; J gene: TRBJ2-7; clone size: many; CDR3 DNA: TGTGCCAGCAGTCCCGGGACAGGGCAAATTTACGAGCAGTACTTC; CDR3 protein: CASSPGTGQIYEQYF
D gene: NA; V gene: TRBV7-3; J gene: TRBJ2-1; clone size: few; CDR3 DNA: TGTGCCAGCAGCTACTCTGGCGTCGGTGAGCAGTTCTTC; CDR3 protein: CASSYSGVGEQFF
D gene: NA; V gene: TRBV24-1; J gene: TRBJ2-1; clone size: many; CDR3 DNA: TGTGCCACCAGTGGGGGGTATGAGCAGTTCTTC; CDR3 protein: CATSGGYEQFF
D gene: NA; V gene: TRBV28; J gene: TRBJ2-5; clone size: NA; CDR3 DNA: TGTGCCAGCTGTTTCGGTGTCAGGAACCAAGAGACCCAGTACTTC; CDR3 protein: CASCFGVRNQETQYF
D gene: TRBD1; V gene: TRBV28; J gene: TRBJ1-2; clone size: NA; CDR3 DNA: TGTACCAGCGGTTTGGGACAGGGCTATGACTACACCTTC; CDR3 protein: CTSGLGQGYDYTF
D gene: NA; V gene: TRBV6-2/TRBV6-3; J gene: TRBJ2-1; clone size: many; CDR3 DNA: TGTGCCAGCAGTTACGCTGGGACGTTTTACAATGAGCAGTTCTTC; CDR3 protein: CASSYAGTFYNEQFF
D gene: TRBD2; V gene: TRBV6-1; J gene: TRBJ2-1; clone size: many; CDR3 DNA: TGTGCCAGCAGTCGTATTCTAGCGGGAGTAGACGATGAGCAGTTCTTC; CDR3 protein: CASSRILAGVDDEQFF
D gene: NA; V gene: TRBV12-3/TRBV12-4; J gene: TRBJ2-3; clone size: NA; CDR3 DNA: TGTGCCGGCAGTTTACAGGACAACACAGATACTCAGTATTTT; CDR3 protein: CAGSLQDNTDTQYF
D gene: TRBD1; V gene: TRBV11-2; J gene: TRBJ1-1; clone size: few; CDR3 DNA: TGTGCCAGCAGCTTAGTGAGACCGGGACAGGGACTCAGGAACACTGAAGCTTTCTTT; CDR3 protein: CASSLVRPGQGLRNTEAFF
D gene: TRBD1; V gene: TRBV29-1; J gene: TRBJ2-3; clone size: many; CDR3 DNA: TGCAGCGTTGCGTGGGCAGGGGGCATAGGAGATACGCAGTATTTT; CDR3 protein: CSVAWAGGIGDTQYF
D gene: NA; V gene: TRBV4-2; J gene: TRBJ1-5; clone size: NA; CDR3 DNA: TGTGCCAGCAGCCAGGGGGAGGCAGATGCGCAGCATTTT; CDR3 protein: CASSQGEADAQHF
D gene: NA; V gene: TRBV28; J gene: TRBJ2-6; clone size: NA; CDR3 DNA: TGTGCGAGCAGAAAAACCTACTCTGGGGCCAACGTCCTGACTTTC; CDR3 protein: CASRKTYSGANVLTF
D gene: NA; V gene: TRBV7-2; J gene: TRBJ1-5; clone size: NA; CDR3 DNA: TGTGCCAGCATTTCACCAGGGAGGGTCCAGCATTTT; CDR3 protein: CASISPGRVQHF
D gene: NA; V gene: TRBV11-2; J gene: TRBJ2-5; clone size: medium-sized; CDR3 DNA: TGTGCCAGTCAGAAGGGACCTGGCGAGACCCAGTACTTC; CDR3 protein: CASQKGPGETQYF
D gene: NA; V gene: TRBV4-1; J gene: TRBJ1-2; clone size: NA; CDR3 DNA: TGCACCAGCAGCCTTGGGGGGAGGATCGATGGCTACACCTTC; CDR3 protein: CTSSLGGRIDGYTF
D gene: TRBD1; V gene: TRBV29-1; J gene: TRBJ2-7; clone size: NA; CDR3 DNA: TGCAGCGTTGTGACAGGGGGCGACAAGCAGTACTTC; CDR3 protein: CSVVTGGDKQYF
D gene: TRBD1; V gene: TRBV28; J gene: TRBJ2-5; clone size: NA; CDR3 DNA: TGTGCCAGCAGCCGGACAGGGGCAGAGACCCAGTACTTC; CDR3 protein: CASSRTGAETQYF
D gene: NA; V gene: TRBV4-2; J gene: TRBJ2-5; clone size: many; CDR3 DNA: TGTGCCAGCAGCCAAGATAGACCGCCTCAAGAGACCCAGTACTTC; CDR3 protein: CASSQDRPPQETQYF
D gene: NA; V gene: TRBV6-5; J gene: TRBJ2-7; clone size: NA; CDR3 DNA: TGTGCCAGCAGTTCTTCACAGGTTCCCTTCGAGCAGAACTTC; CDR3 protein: CASSSSQVPFEQNF
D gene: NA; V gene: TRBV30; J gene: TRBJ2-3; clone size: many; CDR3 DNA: TGTGCCTGGAGTGGGACGGGAAGGGGCACAGATACGCAGTATTTT; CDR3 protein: CAWSGTGRGTDTQYF